These 5 T cell receptor beta chains share one sample of origin, sequenced in a study of blood T cell repertoires in COVID-19. The assay was immunoSEQ multiplex PCR, and TCRdb's table has in-frame clones only and misses some. The table has some 180,000 clones, more than 70% seen once; the top ten hold 5% to 7.5%. The sequencing input was PBMCs or T cells enriched from blood (not recorded which). These receptor sequences come from a man in his forties who had recovered from COVID-19.

The chain has TRBV25-1 and TRBJ2-7; tentative D call: TRBD2 (6 bases). The CDR3 length is 14 residues. Deletions cut 4 bases from V and 6 bases from J, with 16 bases between. CDR1 is MGHDK, CDR2 SYGVNS, per germline. The CDR3 bases are TGTGCCAGCAGTGCTTCTAGAGGGACTCCCGAGCAGTACTTC. Its translation: CASSASRGTPEQYF.

The gene calls are TRBV19 and TRBJ1-5; 7 bases map to TRBD1. The CDR3 is 14 amino acids. CDR1 and CDR2 from the germline V gene are LNHDA and SQIVND (reference sequence). Trimming cost V 4 bases and J 3 bases; bases outside gene matches: 3. CDR3 loop: CASSTTGVNQPQHF. In DNA form, the CDR3 reads TGTGCCAGTAGTACCACAGGGGTCAATCAGCCCCAGCATTTT. Filled out from reference TRBV19 and TRBJ1-5, the complete variable domain reads DGGITQSPKYLFRKEGQNVTLSCEQNLNHDAMYWYRQDPGQGLRLIYYSQIVNDFQKGDIAEGYSVSREKKESFPLTVTSAQKNPTAFYLCASSTTGVNQPQHFGDGTRLSIL.

This chain connects TRBV2 to TRBJ2-7; D gene uncertain. The germline V and J ends were trimmed by 3 bases and 9 bases, with 9 bases remaining between them. This CDR3 contains 11 residues. The germline V gene has CDR1 SNHLY and CDR2 FYNNEI. The CDR3 loop reads CASSDNAGQYF. The CDR3 coding sequence is TGTGCCAGCAGTGATAACGCAGGGCAGTACTTC. The full variable domain, in which reference TRBV2 and TRBJ2-7 provide the parts outside the CDR3, is EPEVTQTPSHQVTQMGQEVILRCVPISNHLYFYWYRQILGQKVEFLVSFYNNEISEKSEIFDDQFSVERPDGSNFTLKIRSTKLEDSAMYFCASSDNAGQYFGPGTRLTVT.

V usage is TRBV11-3 and J usage is TRBJ1-2; possibly TRBD1 for D (5 bases). CDR1 and CDR2 from the germline V gene are SGHNT and YENEEA. Between the trimmed V and J ends, which lost 3 bases and 5 bases, there was a span of 19 bases. The length of the CDR3 is 16 residues. The CDR3 region is CASSFSSGGISYGYTF. The CDR3 region has the DNA TGTGCCAGCAGCTTCTCTTCGGGGGGGATTTCTTATGGCTACACCTTC.

V and J are TRBV30 and TRBJ1-4, with 8 bases matching TRBD1. CDR1 and CDR2 (germline): GTSNPN, SVGIG (reference sequence). This CDR3 contains 12 residues. Trimming removed 6 bases from V and 8 bases from J; junction bases left unmatched: 5. The CDR3 sequence is CACRGQVEKLFF. CDR3 DNA sequence: TGTGCCTGTAGGGGACAGGTAGAAAAACTGTTTTTT.